Presented here are 18 T cell receptor beta chains from one specimen sequenced in a study of T cells in Graves' hyperthyroidism and ophthalmopathy. RNA transcripts gave rise to amplified TCR beta CDR3 regions. TCR CDR3 underwent first-round RT-PCR with the HTBI primer set. TCRdb reanalysed the multiplex PCR reads using MiXCR and keeps one entry per CDR3 protein. The sample lists hundreds of thousands of distinct CDR3 sequences; approximately 14% were seen once. Sequenced input: blood. The origin of the receptors is a woman aged 50 to 65 with Graves' ophthalmopathy.

This clonotype came up many times. The chain uses TRBV18 and TRBJ2-7, with 8 bases lining up with TRBD1. V shed 2 bases and J 4 bases; nucleotides not matched to a gene: 7. Germline V gives CDR1 KGHSH, CDR2 LQKENI. This CDR3 contains 15 residues. The CDR3 DNA sequence: TGTGCCAGCTCACCATCAACCGACAGGGGATACGAGCAGTACTTC. It codes for CASSPSTDRGYEQYF.

This clonotype has at least ten counts. The CDR3, as DNA: TGTGCCAGCAGCCAAAAGGCACAGGGAGTAGATACGCAGTATTTT. It codes for CASSQKAQGVDTQYF. The genes are TRBV7-9 and TRBJ2-3; the D gene is possibly TRBD1 (6 bases). In germline, CDR1 is SEHNR, CDR2 FQNEAQ (reference sequence). Trimming took off 5 bases at V and 5 bases at J, with 17 bases between the two ends. The CDR3 totals 15 residues. Variable domain in full (rest from reference TRBV7-9 and TRBJ2-3): DTGVSQNPRHKITKRGQNVTFRCDPISEHNRLYWYRQTLGQGPEFLTYFQNEAQLEKSRLLSDRFSAERPKGSFSTLEIQRTEQGDSAMYLCASSQKAQGVDTQYFGPGTRLTVL.

The table lists this clonotype with many counts. This rearrangement joins TRBV6-1 to TRBJ2-7; D is perhaps TRBD2 (6 bases). Germline V gene sequence: CDR1 MNHNS, CDR2 SASEGT. The germline V and J ends were trimmed by 5 bases and 1 base, with 21 bases remaining between them. This CDR3 has 17 residues. CDR3 sequence reads: CASSSHLRGSGSYEQYF. The CDR3 DNA is TGTGCCAGCAGTTCTCACTTACGAGGTAGCGGATCCTACGAGCAGTACTTC.

On this clonotype: The DNA is omitted, as the CDR3 cannot be located on it reliably, and the CDR3 follows TCRdb's listing. CDR3 protein: CASSSSTKHYEQYF. The chain carries TRBV28 and TRBJ2-7; no check of the table's D call, TRBD2, against the DNA was made. The CDR3 is 14 amino acids long, termini counted. Germline CDR1 is MDHEN and CDR2 is SYDVKM.

This clonotype was detected many times. The chain couples TRBV11-3 to TRBJ2-5, with D possibly matching TRBD2 (5 bases). Per germline, CDR1 SGHNT and CDR2 YENEEA. Trimming took off 4 bases at V and 5 bases at J, with 17 bases between the two ends. The CDR3 has 15 amino acids. CDR3 DNA sequence: TGTGCCAGCAGCTCCTGGGCCTTGCCGGGGGAGACCCAGTACTTC. Its protein product is CASSSWALPGETQYF. Combining the CDR3 with reference TRBV11-3 and TRBJ2-5 gives the whole variable domain EAGVVQSPRYKIIEKKQPVAFWCNPISGHNTLYWYLQNLGQGPELLIRYENEEAVDDSQLPKDRFSAERLKGVDSTLKIQPAELGDSAVYLCASSSWALPGETQYFGPGTRLLVL.

The chain recombines TRBV10-2 with TRBJ2-2; D is undetermined. The CDR3 sequence is 16 residues long. Germline lookup yields CDR1 WSHSY and CDR2 SAAADI. Between the trimmed V and J ends, which lost 0 bases and 4 bases, there was a span of 12 bases. The CDR3 reads CASSESRVGSTGELFF. CDR3 coding DNA: TGCGCCAGCAGTGAGTCGAGAGTGGGGTCCACCGGGGAGCTGTTTTTT.

This clonotype was recorded once. CDR3 coding DNA: TGTGCCAGCAGCCAAGTCCAACGGGGCCGCTACAATGAGCAGTTCTTC. Translation: CASSQVQRGRYNEQFF. The rearrangement joins TRBV14 to TRBJ2-1, with D perhaps being TRBD1 or TRBD2 (5 bases each). Germline V gives CDR1 SGHDN, CDR2 FVKESK. The CDR3 totals 16 residues. V gave up 1 base and J gave up 3 bases, with 13 bases separating them.

A few counts support this clonotype. One end of the junction is discordant with germline, which a read error may explain. CDR3 coding DNA: TGTGCCGGGAGACTCCGGGACAGGGGGAAAGGCTACACCTTC. Translating it yields CAGRLRDRGKGYTF. V gene TRBV30 combines with J gene TRBJ1-2; 11 bases line up with TRBD1. CDR3 size: 14 residues. Germline CDR1 and CDR2: GTSNPN and SVGIG (reference sequence).

The rearrangement uses TRBV24-1 and TRBJ2-2; 7 nucleotides match TRBD1. Germline values: CDR1 KGHDR, CDR2 SFDVKD. The length of the CDR3 is 19 residues. With 1 base clipped from V and 2 bases from J, the junction kept 12 bases outside the gene matches. CDR3 DNA sequence: TGTGCCACCAGTGATTTAGGACCGGGACAGACCTCCAACACCGGGGAGCTGTTTTTT. This codes for CATSDLGPGQTSNTGELFF.

There are many counts of this clonotype. This chain joins TRBV14 and TRBJ1-1, with D perhaps matching TRBD1 (5 bases). CDR1 SGHDN and CDR2 FVKESK come from the germline V gene. V was clipped by 5 bases and J by 4 bases, with 17 bases between them. The CDR3 totals 15 residues. CDR3 sequence: CASSGQTLGGTEAFF. The CDR3 bases are TGTGCCAGCAGCGGGCAGACCCTGGGGGGCACTGAAGCTTTCTTT.

This clonotype appeared many times. V usage is TRBV6-2 or TRBV6-3 and J usage is TRBJ2-7, with D maybe TRBD1 (5 bases). V was clipped by 0 bases and J by 0 bases, with 21 bases between them. The CDR3 extends over 19 amino acids. CDR1 MNHEY and CDR2 SVGEGT come from the germline V gene. This CDR3 is CASSYSSKGLTLSSYEQYF. The DNA of the CDR3 is TGTGCCAGCAGTTACTCGAGCAAGGGGCTGACCCTTAGCTCCTACGAGCAGTACTTC.

The chain is built from TRBV5-1 and TRBJ2-7, with a tentative D call TRBD1 (6 bases). CDR3 length equals 15 residues. The V gene lost 0 bases and the J gene lost 2 bases, with 12 bases spanning the gap. From germline, CDR1 is SGHRS and CDR2 YFSETQ. CDR3 DNA sequence: TGCGCCAGCAGCTTGGCCTCCGGGACACCCTACGAGCAGTACTTC. This encodes CASSLASGTPYEQYF.

This clonotype was recorded at least ten times. The chain joins TRBV2 to TRBJ2-1; 9 nucleotides agree with TRBD1. The CDR3 contains 19 residues. Germline loops: CDR1 SNHLY, CDR2 FYNNEI. The V gene end was trimmed by 8 bases and the J gene end by 9 bases; junction bases not matched to a gene: 26. The CDR3 DNA reads TGTGCCAGCGCGCAAAATAGACCGGGACAGGGTCCCGTTCGGGTTGAGCAGTTCTTC. Translated, it gives CASAQNRPGQGPVRVEQFF.

This clonotype was observed many times. This chain connects TRBV11-2 to TRBJ2-2; D is undetermined. CDR1 SGHAT and CDR2 FQNNGV come from the germline V gene. The ends were cut back, 2 bases at V and 4 bases at J, with 11 bases in the middle. This CDR3 comprises 15 residues. The CDR3 DNA follows: TGTGCCAGCAGCTTAATACTCGGCGGCACCGGGGAGCTGTTTTTT. Translated, it gives CASSLILGGTGELFF.

The gene calls are TRBV9 and TRBJ2-3, with D uncertain. Germline-derived CDR1 and CDR2 are SGDLS and YYNGEE. This CDR3 is 15 amino acids long. Trimming took 3 bases from V and 2 from J, leaving 13 bases between them. In nucleotides, the CDR3 is TGTGCCAGCAGCGCTGGACCGAGTTACACAGATACGCAGTATTTT. Translation: CASSAGPSYTDTQYF.

This clonotype occurred many times. This chain connects TRBV4-3 to TRBJ2-5; D ambiguous. V lost 4 bases and J lost 5, with 14 bases in between. Germline loops: CDR1 LGHNA, CDR2 YSLEER. The CDR3 extends over 14 amino acids. CDR3 DNA: TGCGCCAGCAGCCCCTCGCTTTCGTCGGAGACCCAGTACTTC. Its translation: CASSPSLSSETQYF.

This clonotype was detected ten times or more. This sequence joins TRBV5-1 and TRBJ1-2, with a tentative D call TRBD1 (6 bases). The germline V gene has CDR1 SGHRS and CDR2 YFSETQ. The CDR3 spans 13 residues. The V gene lost 4 bases and the J gene lost 4 bases, with 11 bases spanning the gap. The CDR3 coding sequence is TGCGCCAGCAGCCTCGGACAGATCTATGGCTACACCTTC. As protein: CASSLGQIYGYTF.

This clonotype came up a few times. V and J are TRBV5-1 and TRBJ2-2; TRBD1 might be the D (5 bases). The CDR3 sequence is 17 residues long. V lost 1 base and J 5 bases, leaving 18 bases between the germline ends. Germline assignment: CDR1 SGHRS and CDR2 YFSETQ. The DNA of the CDR3 is TGCGCCAGCAGCTTGCTGGGGCCCTCCGTTGGGACCGGGGAGCTGTTTTTT. Its protein is CASSLLGPSVGTGELFF.